Below, 29 T cell receptor beta chains from the same sample are listed, as sequenced in a study of T cell responses to AZD1222 COVID-19 vaccine. Clones were sequenced by immunoSEQ multiplex PCR, and TCRdb holds only the in-frame ones, with some missing. The sample has roughly 110,000 clones; about 87% are singletons. This specimen consisted of peripheral blood, obtained 28 days after the second AZD1222 dose. Receptors were obtained from an adult who received the AZD1222 COVID-19 vaccine.

A few counts support this clone. V is TRBV18 and J is TRBJ1-1; TRBD1 matches at 11 bases. The trim removed 6 bases at V and 4 bases at J, leaving 7 bases unmatched. This CDR3 contains 15 residues. The germline V gene has CDR1 KGHSH and CDR2 LQKENI. The CDR3 sequence: CASSFLGTGGTEAFF. DNA for the CDR3: TGTGCCAGCTCCTTCCTTGGGACAGGGGGCACTGAAGCTTTCTTT.

In this sample, this clone turned up once. The V gene is TRBV10-3, the J gene TRBJ2-2, with 14 bases lining up with TRBD2. Germline lookup yields CDR1 ENHRY and CDR2 SYGVKD. The CDR3 totals 15 residues. After removal of 10 bases from V and 4 bases from J, the junction contained 5 bases not matched to a gene. CDR3 sequence reads: CATGTSGGPTGELFF. The CDR3 DNA follows: TGTGCCACAGGGACTAGCGGGGGACCCACCGGGGAGCTGTTTTTT.

The chain uses TRBV15 and TRBJ2-2, with 7 bases matching TRBD2. The CDR3 sequence is 15 residues long. Germline CDR1 and CDR2: LNHNV and YYDKDF (reference sequence). J gave up 5 bases and V 3 bases, and 6 bases lay outside the gene matches. As DNA, the CDR3 is TGTGCCACCAGCAGTATGGCGGGAGCGACCGGGGAGCTGTTTTTT. Its translation: CATSSMAGATGELFF. The whole variable domain, filled in from reference TRBV15 and TRBJ2-2, reads DAMVIQNPRYQVTQFGKPVTLSCSQTLNHNVMYWYQQKSSQAPKLLFHYYDKDFNNEADTPDNFQSRRPNTSFCFLDIRSPGLGDTAMYLCATSSMAGATGELFFGEGSRLTVL.

The genes are TRBV15 and TRBJ2-1, with a possible D match to TRBD2 (5 bases). The germline V gene has CDR1 LNHNV and CDR2 YYDKDF (reference sequence). Trimming shortened V by 3 bases and J by 3 bases, and 12 bases separated the two germline ends. The CDR3 spans 15 residues. CDR3 residues: CATSSEGKIYNEQFF. Written as DNA, the CDR3 is TGTGCCACCAGCAGTGAGGGAAAAATCTACAATGAGCAGTTCTTC.

This clone has a single count. The rearrangement links TRBV9 to TRBJ2-1; 9 bases fit TRBD2. V shed 0 bases and J 3 bases; nucleotides not matched to a gene: 13. CDR3 length: 19 residues. In germline, CDR1 is SGDLS, CDR2 YYNGEE. CDR3 bases: TGTGCCAGCAGCGTAGCCGATAGCGGGGGTACGGATAACTACAATGAGCAGTTCTTC. Protein sequence: CASSVADSGGTDNYNEQFF.

This clone was seen ten or more times. This sequence joins TRBV10-3 and TRBJ2-7; TRBD1 is a possible D gene (6 bases). Germline V gene sequence: CDR1 ENHRY, CDR2 SYGVKD. V gave up 6 bases and J gave up 12 bases, with 18 bases separating them. The CDR3 spans 12 residues. This chain's CDR3 is CAIRATGSMLYF. Here the CDR3 DNA reads TGTGCCATCAGGGCCACAGGGAGTATGCTGTACTTC.

The V and J genes are TRBV10-3 and TRBJ1-6, with D tentatively TRBD1 (6 bases). Germline CDR1 is ENHRY and CDR2 is SYGVKD. Trimming removed 7 bases at V and 7 bases at J, with 11 bases between. The CDR3 covers 13 residues. CDR3 sequence reads: CAIKAGVNSPLHF. As DNA, the CDR3 is TGTGCCATCAAGGCAGGGGTGAATTCACCCCTCCACTTT.

This chain links TRBV4-3 with TRBJ2-2, with D tentatively TRBD1 or TRBD2 (7 bases each). Trimming cost V 0 bases and J 3 bases, with 14 bases left between them. Germline CDR1 reads LGHNA; CDR2 reads YSLEER. The CDR3 consists of 17 residues. CDR3 DNA sequence: TGCGCCAGCAGCCAAGATAGGGCAGGGGGGGACACCGGGGAGCTGTTTTTT. It codes for CASSQDRAGGDTGELFF.

The chain links TRBV11-3 to TRBJ2-7, with D possibly TRBD1 on 6 matching bases. The V end lost 4 bases, the J end lost 0 bases, and 7 bases lay between the germline ends. The CDR3 runs to 13 residues. Germline assignment: CDR1 SGHNT and CDR2 YENEEA. CDR3 amino acids: CASSSTGSYEQYF. The DNA of the CDR3 is TGTGCCAGCAGCTCGACAGGCTCCTACGAGCAGTACTTC.

This clone is termed medium-sized. The rearrangement joins TRBV11-2 to TRBJ1-5; D gene uncertain. The CDR3 sequence is 14 residues long. Germline loops: CDR1 SGHAT, CDR2 FQNNGV. Trimming pared 3 bases from V and 4 bases from J, leaving 10 bases between. The CDR3 sequence: CASSFGQTNQPQHF. The CDR3 DNA reads as TGTGCCAGCAGCTTTGGCCAGACGAATCAGCCCCAGCATTTT. The variable domain in full, completed from reference TRBV11-2 and TRBJ1-5, reads EAGVAQSPRYKIIEKRQSVAFWCNPISGHATLYWYQQILGQGPKLLIQFQNNGVVDDSQLPKDRFSAERLKGVDSTLKIQPAKLEDSAVYLCASSFGQTNQPQHFGDGTRLSIL.

A few counts support this clone. The V and J genes are TRBV25-1 and TRBJ2-1, with 8 bases matching TRBD1. The CDR3 is 15 residues long. The germline CDR1 and CDR2 sequences are MGHDK and SYGVNS. The trim removed 2 bases at V and 7 bases at J, leaving 7 bases unmatched. In DNA form, the CDR3 reads TGTGCCAGCAGTGAACCTGGACAGGGCAAGAATGAGCAGTTCTTC. Translating it yields CASSEPGQGKNEQFF.

The chain is built from TRBV9 and TRBJ2-1, with 9 bases identical to TRBD2. The V gene's germline CDR1 is SGDLS and CDR2 YYNGEE. Trimming took 3 bases from V and 15 from J; bases not matched to a gene: 13. The CDR3 extends over 14 amino acids. This chain's CDR3 is CASSAVGSGGPGFF. Here the CDR3 DNA reads TGTGCCAGCAGCGCCGTAGGTAGCGGGGGCCCCGGGTTCTTC. The entire variable domain, with the rest obtained from reference TRBV9 and TRBJ2-1, is as follows: DSGVTQTPKHLITATGQRVTLRCSPRSGDLSVYWYQQSLDQGLQFLIQYYNGEERAKGNILERFSAQQFPDLHSELNLSSLELGDSALYFCASSAVGSGGPGFFGPGTRLTVL.

The rearrangement joins TRBV4-3 to TRBJ2-7; no firm D call. The CDR3 is made up of 16 amino acids. Between the trimmed V and J ends, which lost 0 bases and 3 bases, there was a span of 15 bases. Looked up from germline, CDR1 is LGHNA and CDR2 is YSLEER. The CDR3 nucleotides are TGCGCCAGCAGCCAAGATCTGGGTTCCGCGGTCTACGAGCAGTACTTC. This codes for CASSQDLGSAVYEQYF.

The chain is built from TRBV19 and TRBJ2-5; 10 nucleotides line up with TRBD2. The CDR3 is made up of 14 amino acids. The junction had 6 bases not matched to a gene; V was cut back by 5 bases and J by 6 bases. Germline V gene data show CDR1 as LNHDA and CDR2 as SQIVND (reference sequence). The DNA for the CDR3 is TGTGCCAGTAGTGAGCTAGCGGGGGCAAAGACCCAGTACTTC. Its protein product is CASSELAGAKTQYF. Combining the CDR3 with reference TRBV19 and TRBJ2-5 gives the whole variable domain DGGITQSPKYLFRKEGQNVTLSCEQNLNHDAMYWYRQDPGQGLRLIYYSQIVNDFQKGDIAEGYSVSREKKESFPLTVTSAQKNPTAFYLCASSELAGAKTQYFGPGTRLLVL.

This clone was counted once. The genes are TRBV5-1 and TRBJ2-7; TRBD2 agrees at 8 bases. Germline trimming cut 0 bases from V and 1 base from J; bases unmatched to any gene: 3. This CDR3 is 15 amino acids long. The V gene's germline CDR1 is SGHRS and CDR2 YFSETQ. This chain's CDR3 is CASSLGLAGSYEQYF. The CDR3 bases are TGCGCCAGCAGCTTGGGGCTAGCGGGTTCCTACGAGCAGTACTTC.

The rearrangement joins TRBV6-2 or TRBV6-3 to TRBJ2-2; no definite D call. Germline assignment: CDR1 MNHEY and CDR2 SVGEGT. Trimming took 2 bases from V and 0 from J, leaving 4 bases between them. The CDR3 covers 14 residues. Written as DNA, the CDR3 is TGTGCCAGCAGTTACGCCGCGAACACCGGGGAGCTGTTTTTT. This codes for CASSYAANTGELFF.

This chain links TRBV5-1 with TRBJ2-2; 8 nucleotides match TRBD1. Germline lookup yields CDR1 SGHRS and CDR2 YFSETQ. This CDR3 has 15 residues. Trimming cost V 4 bases and J 6 bases; bases outside gene matches: 8. The CDR3, as DNA: TGCGCCAGCAGCGACCTTCAGGGGGCGGCCGGGGAGCTGTTTTTT. This translates into CASSDLQGAAGELFF.

The chain links TRBV6-2 or TRBV6-3 to TRBJ1-1, with D maybe TRBD1 (5 bases). Trimming removed 2 bases from V and 6 bases from J, with 19 bases in between. The CDR3 loop spans 16 amino acids. Germline CDR1 MNHEY, CDR2 SVGEGT. The CDR3 is CASSYPSGGWRAEAFF. The CDR3 DNA is TGTGCCAGCAGTTACCCATCGGGGGGGTGGCGTGCTGAAGCTTTCTTT.

The chain couples TRBV5-1 to TRBJ2-2; 8 nucleotides line up with TRBD1. The CDR3 extends over 15 amino acids. J lost 5 bases, V lost 0 bases, and 3 bases had no gene match. Germline CDR1 reads SGHRS; CDR2 reads YFSETQ. The CDR3 DNA sequence: TGCGCCAGCAGCTTGGGTCAGGGGGCGACCGGGGAGCTGTTTTTT. Its translation is CASSLGQGATGELFF.

This clone was counted once. The CDR3 loop reads CASRQQGRGEKLFF. The CDR3, as DNA: TGTGCCAGCAGACAACAGGGGAGAGGGGAAAAACTGTTTTTT. V and J are TRBV6-6 and TRBJ1-4; 7 bases agree with TRBD1. V shed 6 bases and J 8 bases; nucleotides not matched to a gene: 9. The germline V gene has CDR1 MNHNY and CDR2 SVGAGI (reference sequence). The CDR3 is 14 residues long.

The V gene is TRBV14, the J gene TRBJ1-1; D might be TRBD1 (5 bases). Trimming stripped 1 base from V and 11 bases from J, with 17 bases between. The CDR3 consists of 14 residues. Germline CDR1 reads SGHDN; CDR2 reads FVKESK. The chain's CDR3 is CASSQGNSGTSAFF. The CDR3 nucleotides are TGTGCCAGCAGCCAAGGGAATTCCGGGACTTCGGCTTTCTTT.

The chain uses TRBV27 and TRBJ1-6; D perhaps matches TRBD1 (6 bases). V lost 6 bases and J 7 bases, leaving 16 bases between the germline ends. CDR1 and CDR2 from the germline V gene are MNHEY and SMNVEV (reference sequence). CDR3 length equals 15 residues. DNA of the CDR3: TGTGCCAGCAGGGCGACAGGTTTAGGGAATTCACCCCTCCACTTT. Translation gives CASRATGLGNSPLHF.

The chain uses TRBV6-5 and TRBJ2-3, with 8 bases lining up with TRBD2. CDR3 size: 15 residues. J was trimmed by 1 base and V by 2 bases; bases with no gene match: 2. Germline values: CDR1 MNHEY, CDR2 SVGAGI. The CDR3 sequence is CASSYNGGGTDTQYF. CDR3 in DNA: TGTGCCAGCAGTTACAACGGGGGGGGCACAGATACGCAGTATTTT.

The rearrangement joins TRBV5-1 to TRBJ1-2; 8 bases map to TRBD1. CDR1 SGHRS and CDR2 YFSETQ come from the germline V gene. V lost 3 bases and J lost 4; bases outside the gene matches: 5. This CDR3 has 14 residues. CDR3 coding DNA: TGCGCCAGCAGCTCTGGACAGGGAAGCTATGGCTACACCTTC. Amino acids: CASSSGQGSYGYTF.

This chain joins TRBV4-2 and TRBJ2-7; D gene ambiguous. V gave up 4 bases and J gave up 1 base, with 14 bases separating them. The germline CDR1 and CDR2 sequences are LGHNA and YNFKEQ. This CDR3 has 15 amino acids. The CDR3 bases are TGTGCCAGCAGCCCAACGGAGCTAGGGTCCTACGAGCAGTACTTC. Translated: CASSPTELGSYEQYF.

This sequence joins TRBV12-3 or TRBV12-4 and TRBJ1-2, with 7 bases aligning to TRBD1. J lost 7 bases, V lost 6 bases, and 2 bases had no gene match. The CDR3 has 11 amino acids. The CDR3 sequence: CASRNRGGYTF. For the CDR3, the DNA is TGTGCCAGCAGAAACAGGGGTGGCTACACCTTC.

The V and J genes are TRBV2 and TRBJ2-3; possibly TRBD2 for D (5 bases). Trimming stripped 4 bases from V and 0 bases from J, with 8 bases between. CDR1 is SNHLY, CDR2 FYNNEI, per germline. This CDR3 spans 14 amino acids. CDR3 residues: CASSGWESTDTQYF. The CDR3, as DNA: TGTGCCAGCAGTGGTTGGGAGAGCACAGATACGCAGTATTTT. Full variable domain (remainder filled in from reference TRBV2 and TRBJ2-3): EPEVTQTPSHQVTQMGQEVILRCVPISNHLYFYWYRQILGQKVEFLVSFYNNEISEKSEIFDDQFSVERPDGSNFTLKIRSTKLEDSAMYFCASSGWESTDTQYFGPGTRLTVL.

The V and J genes are TRBV28 and TRBJ1-1, with 9 bases fitting TRBD1. The CDR3 length is 15 residues. Unmatched junction bases numbered 4, after V lost 3 bases and J lost 2 bases. CDR1 and CDR2 (germline): MDHEN, SYDVKM. The CDR3 sequence: CASSFPGQGNTEAFF. For the CDR3, the DNA is TGTGCCAGCAGTTTCCCGGGACAGGGCAACACTGAAGCTTTCTTT.

The chain has TRBV6-5 and TRBJ1-1, with D perhaps TRBD1 (5 bases). The CDR3 consists of 15 residues. Trimming removed 9 bases from V and 1 base from J, with 18 bases in between. Germline V lookup: CDR1 MNHEY, CDR2 SVGAGI. CDR3 sequence reads: CASIISGSQNTEAFF. For the CDR3, the DNA is TGTGCCAGTATCATATCAGGGAGCCAGAACACTGAAGCTTTCTTT.